The 10 T cell receptor beta chains reported below all come from one sample, sequenced in a study of blood T cell repertoires in COVID-19. TCRdb keeps only in-frame clones here, not all; method: immunoSEQ multiplex PCR. The repertoire holds roughly 230,000 clones, with around 90% as singletons. The specimen sequenced was peripheral blood. The receptors here all came from a woman in her sixties with COVID-19, enrolled during active disease.

This chain uses TRBV4-3 with TRBJ1-6; D uncertain. With 0 bases removed from V and 0 bases from J, the gap between germline ends came to 9 bases. CDR1 LGHNA and CDR2 YSLEER come from the germline V gene. This CDR3 has 17 amino acids. CDR3: CASSQEEGSSYNSPLHF. CDR3 DNA sequence: TGCGCCAGCAGCCAAGAAGAAGGGAGCTCCTATAATTCACCCCTCCACTTT.

The chain combines TRBV4-1 with TRBJ1-6, with D unclear. CDR1 is MGHRA, CDR2 YSYEKL, per germline. The CDR3 loop spans 17 amino acids. V dropped 1 base and J dropped 0 bases, with 10 bases sitting between them. The CDR3 coding sequence is TGCGCCAGCAGCCAAGGGGTGGAGCGCTCCTATAATTCACCCCTCCACTTT. Translated: CASSQGVERSYNSPLHF.

The V and J genes are TRBV27 and TRBJ1-2, with 10 bases identical to TRBD1. The germline gives CDR1 MNHEY, CDR2 SMNVEV (reference sequence). The CDR3 sequence is 16 residues long. Trimming at V came to 6 bases and at J to 5 bases, leaving 12 bases not matched to a gene. As DNA, the CDR3 is TGTGCCAGCAGGGGACCGGGACAGGGGATCGGGTATGGCTACACCTTC. It encodes CASRGPGQGIGYGYTF.

This clone was picked up one time. The rearrangement uses TRBV30 and TRBJ2-3; 12 bases match TRBD2. CDR3 length equals 16 residues. Trimming at V came to 2 bases and at J to 4 bases, leaving 7 bases not matched to a gene. Germline V CDR1 and CDR2: GTSNPN, SVGIG (reference sequence). The DNA for the CDR3 is TGTGCCTGGAGTCGCCTAGCGGGGGGGCGGGCAGATACGCAGTATTTT. Translation: CAWSRLAGGRADTQYF.

This chain joins TRBV2 and TRBJ1-4, with 7 nucleotides matching TRBD1. This CDR3 comprises 15 residues. Per the germline V gene, CDR1 is SNHLY and CDR2 is FYNNEI. J lost 6 bases, V lost 6 bases, and 10 bases had no gene match. CDR3 in amino acids: CASRSQTGSYEKLFF. CDR3 nucleotides: TGTGCCAGCAGATCCCAGACAGGGAGCTATGAAAAACTGTTTTTT.

The chain couples TRBV20-1 to TRBJ1-2, with D unclear. This CDR3 has 11 residues. V was shortened by 3 bases and J by 7 bases, with 9 bases between the two germline ends. The germline V gene has CDR1 DFQATT and CDR2 SNEGSKA (reference sequence). In nucleotides, the CDR3 is TGCAGTGCTAGGGAGGTCTTTGGCTACACCTTC. Translation gives CSAREVFGYTF.

The sample holds one count of this clone. The chain employs TRBV4-3 and TRBJ2-5, with a weak D call TRBD1 (5 bases). V lost 0 bases and J lost 5, with 10 bases in between. Germline V gene sequence: CDR1 LGHNA, CDR2 YSLEER. This CDR3 comprises 14 residues. The CDR3 sequence: CASSQDVGPETQYF. The CDR3 region has the DNA TGCGCCAGCAGCCAAGATGTGGGGCCGGAGACCCAGTACTTC.

About this clone itself: The germline gene is not matched at one end of the junction; a read error may be the cause. The chain employs TRBV7-2 and TRBJ2-5; D is unclear. The CDR3 sequence is 11 residues long. Per the germline V gene, CDR1 is SGHTA and CDR2 is FQGNSA. CDR3 in DNA: TGTGCTAGCAGCTTATCCGGGACCCAGTACTTC. This gives the protein CASSLSGTQYF.

This clone was counted a single time. DNA of the CDR3: TGTGCCAGCAGCCAAACAGGGTATAGCAATCAGCCCCAGCATTTT. This encodes CASSQTGYSNQPQHF. J is TRBJ1-5 and V is TRBV5-6; D is possibly TRBD1 (6 bases). The CDR3 is 15 amino acids. Germline V gives CDR1 SGHDT, CDR2 YYEEEE. The ends were cut back, 4 bases at V and 0 bases at J, with 11 bases in the middle.

This sequence joins TRBV5-5 and TRBJ2-5; no definite D call. Trimming pared 0 bases from V and 1 base from J, leaving 7 bases between. The CDR3 is 14 residues long. The germline V gene has CDR1 SGHKS and CDR2 YYEKEE (reference sequence). The CDR3: CASSLGNSQETQYF. The CDR3 region has the DNA TGTGCCAGCAGCTTGGGTAATAGCCAAGAGACCCAGTACTTC. Supplemented by reference TRBV5-5 and TRBJ2-5, the full variable domain reads DAGVTQSPTHLIKTRGQQVTLRCSPISGHKSVSWYQQVLGQGPQFIFQYYEKEERGRGNFPDRFSARQFPNYSSELNVNALLLGDSALYLCASSLGNSQETQYFGPGTRLLVL.